This TCR beta chain was profiled in a study of neoadjuvant anti-PD-1 for oral cavity cancer (dated by TCRdb to the early 2020s). In the study overall: Before undergoing curative-intent surgical resection, most patients got three to four biweekly nivolumab doses at 3 mg/kg. Patients without progression received a fourth nivolumab dose around day 43 and underwent definitive surgical resection on days 50-56. Patients with complete response, partial response or stable disease by RECIST 1.1 were defined as responders, whereas patients with progression were defined as non-responders. There were more than nine patients in the parent correlative cohort, and the response rate was less than 40%. What the authors observed across the whole study: Higher pretreatment blood Treg/Th17 ratios correlated with both higher pretreatment blood TCRbeta clonality and lower post-treatment tumor TCRbeta clonality. After neoadjuvant nivolumab, T cell clonality (Gini index) in PBMCs was significantly higher in non-responders than in responders. Only a few patients per response group were included in the TCR analyses, and the authors called for validation in larger cohorts.

This clone was detected once. Its antigen is still unknown. The input lacks base qualities; no much larger clone sits a single base away. For deep sequencing, each PBMC sample was run in six replicates, with libraries mostly built from around 500 ng of input genomic DNA. The immunoSEQ hsTCRbeta kit was used to prepare TCRbeta libraries, following the manufacturer's instructions. An Illumina NovaSeq 6000 S4 flow cell was used to sequence the final libraries, which had first been combined to 3 nM. Per the authors' processing: The immunoSEQ Analyzer handled quality control and preprocessing of the raw data. The analysis was restricted to productive rearrangements, with each unique CDR3 amino acid sequence defining a clonotype. Repertoire clonality was estimated as the Gini-Simpson index, computed with the R package tcR. Student's t test was used to compare Gini indices, while Pearson correlation assessed associations with tumor size change. TCRdb holds this immuneACCESS table with in-frame rearrangements only. Some clones are missing; in checked studies, unresolved V genes explain under half, and the rest has no known cause. V, J and clone size are those of that table, while D and trimming were read from the DNA. This sample is represented by over 65,000 clones; roughly 85% of them were singletons. About 3.4% of the sample comes from the top ten.

After removal of 2 bases from V and 0 bases from J, the junction retains 2 bases not matched to a gene. The germline V gene specifies SGDLS as CDR1 and YYNGEE as CDR2. The CDR3 sequence holds 15 residues, the cysteine and phenylalanine included. The kept DNA is CDR3 alone, 45 bases in frame from the first base. This specimen's time point label, interpreted: after neoadjuvant nivolumab, at surgical resection. Patients had been newly diagnosed with stage II-IVA oral cavity squamous cell carcinoma, and no prior systemic or radiation treatment had been given to the patients. The cohort was composed of patients with HPV-negative, locally advanced oral cavity squamous cell carcinoma. No culture maintenance or expansion was done, as the peripheral blood mononuclear cells went straight to analysis. Samples were obtained from a longitudinal correlative study of a single-arm phase II trial of neoadjuvant nivolumab in oral cavity squamous cell carcinoma. Subject-matched pre- and post-treatment PBMCs and tumors from three responders and three non-responders were subjected to genomic DNA-based TCRbeta sequencing. Peripheral blood mononuclear cells were collected once before nivolumab treatment and again after treatment, at the time of surgery. The Maxwell RSC DNA from Cells kit was used to isolate genomic DNA from PBMCs.

The sample was PBMCs, taken after nivolumab (anti-PD-1) treatment. This sequence uses TRBV9 and TRBJ1-5; 7 middle bases align to TRBD1. This TCR came from a person between 40 and 85 years old with oral cavity squamous cell carcinoma. The CDR3 protein sequence reads: CASSVGQHSNQPQHF. Read as DNA, the sequence is TGTGCCAGCAGCGTGGGACAGCATAGCAATCAGCCCCAGCATTTT.